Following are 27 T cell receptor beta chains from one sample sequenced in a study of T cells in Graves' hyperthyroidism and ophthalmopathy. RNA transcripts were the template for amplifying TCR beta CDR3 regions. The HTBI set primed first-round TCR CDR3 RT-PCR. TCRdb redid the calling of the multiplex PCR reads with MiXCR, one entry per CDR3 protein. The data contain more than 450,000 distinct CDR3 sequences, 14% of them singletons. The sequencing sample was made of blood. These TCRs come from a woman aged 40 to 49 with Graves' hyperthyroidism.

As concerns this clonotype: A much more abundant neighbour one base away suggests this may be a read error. The DNA for the CDR3 is TGTGCCAGCGGCGATCGGGACAGACAAGAGACCCAGTACTTC. Amino acids: CASGDRDRQETQYF. The rearrangement links TRBV11-3 to TRBJ2-5, with TRBD1 matching 7 bases. V trimming: 8 bases; J trimming: 2 bases; junction bases outside the gene matches: 8. The CDR3 is 14 residues long. Germline assignment: CDR1 SGHNT and CDR2 YENEEA. The variable domain in full, with the rest retrieved from reference TRBV11-3 and TRBJ2-5, is EAGVVQSPRYKIIEKKQPVAFWCNPISGHNTLYWYLQNLGQGPELLIRYENEEAVDDSQLPKDRFSAERLKGVDSTLKIQPAELGDSAVYLCASGDRDRQETQYFGPGTRLLVL.

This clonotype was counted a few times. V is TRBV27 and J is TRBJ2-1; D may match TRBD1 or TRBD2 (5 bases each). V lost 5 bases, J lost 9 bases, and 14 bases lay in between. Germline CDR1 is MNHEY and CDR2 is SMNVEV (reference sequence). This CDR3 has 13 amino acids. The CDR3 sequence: CASSGTLPGEQFF. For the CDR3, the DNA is TGTGCCAGCAGTGGGACCCTCCCGGGTGAGCAGTTCTTC.

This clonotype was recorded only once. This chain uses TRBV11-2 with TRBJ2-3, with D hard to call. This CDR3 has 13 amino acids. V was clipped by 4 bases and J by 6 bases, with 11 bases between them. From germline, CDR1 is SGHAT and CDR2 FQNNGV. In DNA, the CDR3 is TGTGCCAGCAGCTCCCTCGTCGCCGATACGCAGTATTTT. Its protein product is CASSSLVADTQYF. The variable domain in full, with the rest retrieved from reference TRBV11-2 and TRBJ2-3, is EAGVAQSPRYKIIEKRQSVAFWCNPISGHATLYWYQQILGQGPKLLIQFQNNGVVDDSQLPKDRFSAERLKGVDSTLKIQPAKLEDSAVYLCASSSLVADTQYFGPGTRLTVL.

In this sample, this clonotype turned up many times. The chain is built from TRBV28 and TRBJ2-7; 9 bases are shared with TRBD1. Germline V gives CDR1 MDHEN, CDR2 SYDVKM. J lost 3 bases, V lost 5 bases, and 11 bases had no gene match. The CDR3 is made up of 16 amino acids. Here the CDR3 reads CASSHGSPGQGYEQYF. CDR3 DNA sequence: TGTGCCAGCAGTCATGGGTCGCCGGGACAGGGCTACGAGCAGTACTTC.

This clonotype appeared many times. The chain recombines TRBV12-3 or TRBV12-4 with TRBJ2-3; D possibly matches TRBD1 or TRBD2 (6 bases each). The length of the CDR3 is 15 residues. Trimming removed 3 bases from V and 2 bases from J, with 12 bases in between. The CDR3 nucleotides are TGTGCCAGCAGTTTTTCCGGGGGCCCCACAGATACGCAGTATTTT. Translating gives CASSFSGGPTDTQYF.

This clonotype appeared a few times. CDR3 sequence reads: CASSETGPTDTQYF. The CDR3 coding sequence is TGCGCCAGCAGTGAGACTGGACCCACAGATACGCAGTATTTT. This chain connects TRBV10-2 to TRBJ2-3; D remains ambiguous. V shed 2 bases and J shed 2 bases, with 8 bases lying between them. CDR3 length: 14 amino acids. CDR1 is WSHSY, CDR2 SAAADI, per germline.

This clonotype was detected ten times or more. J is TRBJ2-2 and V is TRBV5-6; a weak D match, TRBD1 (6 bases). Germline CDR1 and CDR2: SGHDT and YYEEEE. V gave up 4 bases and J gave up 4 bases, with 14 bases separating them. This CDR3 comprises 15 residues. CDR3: CASSLPGARTGELFF. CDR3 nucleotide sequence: TGTGCCAGCAGCCTGCCAGGGGCGCGCACCGGGGAGCTGTTTTTT.

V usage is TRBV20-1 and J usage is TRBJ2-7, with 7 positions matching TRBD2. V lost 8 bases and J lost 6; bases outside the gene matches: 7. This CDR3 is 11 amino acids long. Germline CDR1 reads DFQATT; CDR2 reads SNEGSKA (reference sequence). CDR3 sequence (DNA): TGCAGTCTGGACCGGGAGGTCGAGCAGTACTTC. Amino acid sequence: CSLDREVEQYF.

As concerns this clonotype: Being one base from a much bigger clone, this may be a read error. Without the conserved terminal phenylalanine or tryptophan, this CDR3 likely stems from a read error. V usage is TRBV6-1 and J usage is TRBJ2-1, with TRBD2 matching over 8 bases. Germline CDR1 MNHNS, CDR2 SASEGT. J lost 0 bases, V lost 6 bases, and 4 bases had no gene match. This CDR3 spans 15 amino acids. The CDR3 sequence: CASRVAGPSYNEQFL. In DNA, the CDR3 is TGTGCCAGCAGAGTAGCGGGGCCCTCCTACAATGAGCAGTTCCTC.

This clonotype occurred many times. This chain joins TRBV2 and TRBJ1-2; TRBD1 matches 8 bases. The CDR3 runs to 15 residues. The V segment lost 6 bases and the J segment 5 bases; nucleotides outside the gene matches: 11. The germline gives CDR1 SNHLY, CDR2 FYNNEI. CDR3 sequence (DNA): TGTGCCAGCAGAGATGGGGCACAGGGGGAGTATGGCTACACCTTC. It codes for CASRDGAQGEYGYTF.

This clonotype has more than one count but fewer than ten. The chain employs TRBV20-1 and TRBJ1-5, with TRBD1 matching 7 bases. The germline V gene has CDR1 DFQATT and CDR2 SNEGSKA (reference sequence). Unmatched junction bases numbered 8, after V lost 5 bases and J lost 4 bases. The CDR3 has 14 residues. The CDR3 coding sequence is TGCAGTGCTGGCCCATTGACAGGGAATCAGCCCCAGCATTTT. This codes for CSAGPLTGNQPQHF.

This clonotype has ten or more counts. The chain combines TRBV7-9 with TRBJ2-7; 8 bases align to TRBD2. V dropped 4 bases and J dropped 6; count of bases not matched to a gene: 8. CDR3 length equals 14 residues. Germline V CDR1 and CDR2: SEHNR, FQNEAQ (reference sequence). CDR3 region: CASSSSGSTGEQYF. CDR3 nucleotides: TGTGCCAGCAGCTCGAGCGGGAGTACAGGCGAGCAGTACTTC.

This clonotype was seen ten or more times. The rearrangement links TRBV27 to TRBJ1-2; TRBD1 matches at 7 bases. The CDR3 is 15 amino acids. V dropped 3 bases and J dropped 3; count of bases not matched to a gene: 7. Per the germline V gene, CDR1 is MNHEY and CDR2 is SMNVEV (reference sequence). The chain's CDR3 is CASSLTGLGDYGYTF. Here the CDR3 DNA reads TGTGCCAGCAGTTTGACAGGGTTAGGGGACTATGGCTACACCTTC.

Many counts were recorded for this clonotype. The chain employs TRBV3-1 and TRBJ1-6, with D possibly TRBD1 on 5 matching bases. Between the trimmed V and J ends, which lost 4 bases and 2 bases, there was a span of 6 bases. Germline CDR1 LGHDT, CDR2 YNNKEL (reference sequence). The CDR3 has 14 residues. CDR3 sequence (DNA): TGTGCCAGCAGCCGGGGGGCCTATAATTCACCCCTCCACTTT. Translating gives CASSRGAYNSPLHF.

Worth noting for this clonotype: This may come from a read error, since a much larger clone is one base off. The CDR3 sequence is CASSSRGLNTDTQYF. As DNA, the CDR3 is TGTGCCAGCAGTTCCAGGGGACTAAACACAGATACGCAGTATTTT. The chain links TRBV28 to TRBJ2-3, with D maybe TRBD2 (7 bases). The CDR3 contains 15 residues. Trimming removed 4 bases from V and 2 bases from J, with 13 bases in between. Germline assignment: CDR1 MDHEN and CDR2 SYDVKM.

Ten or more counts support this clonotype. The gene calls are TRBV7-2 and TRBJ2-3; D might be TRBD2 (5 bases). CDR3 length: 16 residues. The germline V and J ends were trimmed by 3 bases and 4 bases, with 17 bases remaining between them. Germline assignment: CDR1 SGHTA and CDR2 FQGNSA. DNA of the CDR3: TGTGCCAGCAGCTTGACCGGGATTAGCTTCGCAGATACGCAGTATTTT. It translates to CASSLTGISFADTQYF.

CDR3 sequence (DNA): TGTGCCAGCAGAGACCTAGCGGGAGGGCCGAACGAGCAGTACTTC. It encodes CASRDLAGGPNEQYF. This chain uses TRBV11-3 with TRBJ2-7, with 12 bases fitting TRBD2. The CDR3 runs 15 residues. The junction had 8 bases not matched to a gene; V was cut back by 6 bases and J by 5 bases. Per germline, CDR1 SGHNT and CDR2 YENEEA.

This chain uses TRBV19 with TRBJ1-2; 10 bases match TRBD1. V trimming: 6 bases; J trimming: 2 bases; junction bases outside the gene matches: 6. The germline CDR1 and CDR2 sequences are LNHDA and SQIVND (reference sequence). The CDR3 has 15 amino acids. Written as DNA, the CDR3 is TGTGCCAGTAGAGGGACAGGGGATCAAAACTATGGCTACACCTTC. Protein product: CASRGTGDQNYGYTF.

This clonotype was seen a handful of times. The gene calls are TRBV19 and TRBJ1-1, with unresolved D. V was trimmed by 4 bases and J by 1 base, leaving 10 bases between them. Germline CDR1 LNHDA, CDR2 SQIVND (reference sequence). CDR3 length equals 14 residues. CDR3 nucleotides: TGTGCCAGTAGTAAAATGGGCTCGAACACTGAAGCTTTCTTT. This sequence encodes CASSKMGSNTEAFF.

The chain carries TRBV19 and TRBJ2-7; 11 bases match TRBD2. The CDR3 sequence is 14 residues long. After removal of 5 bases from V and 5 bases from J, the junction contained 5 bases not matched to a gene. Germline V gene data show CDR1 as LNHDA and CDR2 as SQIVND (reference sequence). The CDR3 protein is CASSPLAGGHEQYF. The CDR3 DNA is TGTGCCAGTAGTCCATTAGCGGGAGGGCACGAGCAGTACTTC.

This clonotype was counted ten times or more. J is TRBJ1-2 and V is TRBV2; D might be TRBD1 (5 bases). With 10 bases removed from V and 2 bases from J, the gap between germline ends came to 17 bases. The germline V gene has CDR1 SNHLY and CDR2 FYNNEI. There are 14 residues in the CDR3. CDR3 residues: CATVQDRTNYGYTF. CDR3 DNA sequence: TGTGCCACCGTACAGGACCGGACAAACTATGGCTACACCTTC. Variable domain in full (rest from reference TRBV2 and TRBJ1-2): EPEVTQTPSHQVTQMGQEVILRCVPISNHLYFYWYRQILGQKVEFLVSFYNNEISEKSEIFDDQFSVERPDGSNFTLKIRSTKLEDSAMYFCATVQDRTNYGYTFGSGTRLTVV.

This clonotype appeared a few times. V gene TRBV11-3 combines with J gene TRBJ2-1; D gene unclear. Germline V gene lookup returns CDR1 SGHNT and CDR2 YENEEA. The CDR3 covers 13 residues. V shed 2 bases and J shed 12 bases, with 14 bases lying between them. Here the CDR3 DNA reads TGTGCCAGCAGCTTACTCCCGATTGGTGGGCAGTTCTTC. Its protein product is CASSLLPIGGQFF. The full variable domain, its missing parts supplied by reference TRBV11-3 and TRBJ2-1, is EAGVVQSPRYKIIEKKQPVAFWCNPISGHNTLYWYLQNLGQGPELLIRYENEEAVDDSQLPKDRFSAERLKGVDSTLKIQPAELGDSAVYLCASSLLPIGGQFFGPGTRLTVL.

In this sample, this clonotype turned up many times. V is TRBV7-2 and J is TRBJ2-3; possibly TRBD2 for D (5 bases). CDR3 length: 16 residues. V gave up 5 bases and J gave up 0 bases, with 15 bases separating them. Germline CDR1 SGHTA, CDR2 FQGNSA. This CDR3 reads CASSAEGGLSTDTQYF. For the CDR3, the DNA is TGTGCCAGCAGCGCAGAGGGCGGTCTAAGCACAGATACGCAGTATTTT.

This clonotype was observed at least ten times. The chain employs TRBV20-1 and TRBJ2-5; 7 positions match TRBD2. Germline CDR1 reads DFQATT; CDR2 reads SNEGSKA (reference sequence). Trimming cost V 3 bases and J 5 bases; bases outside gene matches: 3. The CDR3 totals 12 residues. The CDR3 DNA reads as TGCAGTGCTAGGCCGGGAGGTGAGACCCAGTACTTC. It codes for CSARPGGETQYF.

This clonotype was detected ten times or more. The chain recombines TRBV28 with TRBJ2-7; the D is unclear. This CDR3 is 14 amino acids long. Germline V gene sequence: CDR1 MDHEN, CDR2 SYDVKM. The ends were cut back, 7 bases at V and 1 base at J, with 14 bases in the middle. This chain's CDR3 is CASTALGLSYEQYF. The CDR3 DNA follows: TGTGCCAGCACTGCTCTGGGCCTATCCTACGAGCAGTACTTC.

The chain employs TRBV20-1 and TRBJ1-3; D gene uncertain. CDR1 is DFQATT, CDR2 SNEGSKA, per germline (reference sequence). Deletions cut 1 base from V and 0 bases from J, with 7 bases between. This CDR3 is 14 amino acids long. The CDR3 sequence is CSARGGLSGNTIYF. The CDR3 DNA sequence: TGCAGTGCTAGAGGCGGTCTCTCTGGAAACACCATATATTTT.

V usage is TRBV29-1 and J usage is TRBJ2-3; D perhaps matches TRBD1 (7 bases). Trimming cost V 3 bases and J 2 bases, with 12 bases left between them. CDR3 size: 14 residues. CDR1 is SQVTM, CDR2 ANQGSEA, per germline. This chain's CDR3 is CSVEEGAPTDTQYF. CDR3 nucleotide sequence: TGCAGCGTTGAGGAGGGGGCGCCCACAGATACGCAGTATTTT.